The sequence of this TCR beta chain was determined in a study of OX40 agonist ivuxolimab in advanced cancers. In the study overall: The study reported partial responses in three patients: one hepatocellular carcinoma, two cutaneous melanoma. The study's findings and limits: CD8+ T cells were the subset that, on average, had more expanded clones than CD4+.

Of note for this clone: Its specificity is unknown.

Libraries were prepared by immunoSEQ multiplex PCR; TCRdb keeps only in-frame clonotypes and omits some of them. The table shows around 80,000 clones, with more than 75% occurring only once. With autoimmune disease history or systemic immunosuppression, patients were excluded. The junction had 5 bases not matched to a gene; V was cut back by 2 bases and J by 2 bases. CDR1 and CDR2 (germline): SGDLS, YYNGEE. This CDR3 comprises 15 residues. The clonotype comes from an adult with an advanced solid tumor such as melanoma, head and neck, liver or kidney cancer. This chain connects TRBV9 to TRBJ2-7, with 9 bases matching TRBD2. Specimen: CD4+ or CD8+ T cells sorted from blood, collected in a trial of the OX40 agonist ivuxolimab. This chain's CDR3 is CASSVGTSSTYEQYF. The CDR3 nucleotides are TGTGCCAGCAGCGTCGGGACTAGCAGTACCTACGAGCAGTACTTC.